The T cell receptor (beta chain) described here comes from a study of technical replicates of blood from a handful of donors. CDR3 length: 15 amino acids. The V and J ends lost 6 bases and 0 bases, in that order; junction bases with no gene match: 2. Per the germline V gene, CDR1 is LNHDA and CDR2 is SQIVND (reference sequence). This table comes from immunoSEQ multiplex PCR, and its TCRdb copy is limited to in-frame clones, with some not included. The data hold 60,000 to 65,000 clones, with around 87% observed a single time. The chain couples TRBV19 to TRBJ2-4, with 10 positions matching TRBD2. This receptor was obtained from a human donor in good health. Some clones in this sample may be carry-over from other donors' samples. The sequenced sample was PBMCs. CDR3: CASSGLAVAKNIQYF. DNA for the CDR3: TGTGCCAGTAGCGGACTAGCGGTAGCCAAAAACATTCAGTACTTC.